Shown below are 19 T cell receptor beta chains from a single sample sequenced in a study of blood T cell repertoires in COVID-19. This table comes from immunoSEQ multiplex PCR, and its TCRdb copy is limited to in-frame clones, with some not included. The sample records about 140,000 clones, over 80% being singletons. The sequenced sample consisted of peripheral blood. Source of these receptors: a man in his fifties or sixties with active or convalescent COVID-19.

The V call is TRBV10-3, the J call TRBJ2-7; 12 bases are shared with TRBD2. Germline-derived CDR1 and CDR2 are ENHRY and SYGVKD. The CDR3 is 14 residues long. The junction had 5 bases not matched to a gene; V was cut back by 10 bases and J by 1 base. The CDR3, as DNA: TGTGCCACCAAGACTAGCGGGAGTTCCTACGAGCAGTACTTC. It specifies CATKTSGSSYEQYF.

The V call is TRBV21-1, the J call TRBJ1-5. TRBV21-1 counts as a pseudogene. The CDR3 covers 17 residues. In DNA form, the CDR3 reads TGTGCCAGCCCTTTAGAGGGGGGGGGACATAGCAATCAGCCCCAGCATTTT. This codes for CASPLEGGGHSNQPQHF.

The genes are TRBV2 and TRBJ2-1; 7 nucleotides match TRBD2. Germline V gene data show CDR1 as SNHLY and CDR2 as FYNNEI. The CDR3 loop spans 16 amino acids. With 7 bases clipped from V and 2 bases from J, the junction kept 11 bases outside the gene matches. CDR3: CASTYLAGPTYNEQFF. CDR3 DNA sequence: TGTGCCAGCACTTATTTAGCGGGCCCTACCTACAATGAGCAGTTCTTC.

The rearrangement joins TRBV27 to TRBJ1-1; possible D gene TRBD1, 5 bases. CDR3 length: 15 amino acids. CDR1 and CDR2 from the germline V gene are MNHEY and SMNVEV (reference sequence). V was trimmed by 5 bases and J by 6 bases, leaving 19 bases between them. The chain's CDR3 is CASSPRGVGLAEAFF. CDR3 DNA sequence: TGTGCCAGCAGTCCTCGGGGGGTGGGGCTGGCTGAAGCTTTCTTT.

This chain links TRBV27 with TRBJ2-1; a weak D match, TRBD2 (6 bases). The V end lost 8 bases, the J end lost 4 bases, and 12 bases lay between the germline ends. Germline V lookup: CDR1 MNHEY, CDR2 SMNVEV (reference sequence). CDR3 length equals 13 residues. The CDR3 is CASARDSYNEQFF. The CDR3 DNA reads TGTGCCAGCGCCCGGGACTCTTACAATGAGCAGTTCTTC.

This clone has only one observation. In DNA, the CDR3 is TGTGCCAGCAGCGGTAGCGGATCGAACACCGGGGAGCTGTTTTTT. It specifies CASSGSGSNTGELFF. The chain recombines TRBV2 with TRBJ2-2; D is perhaps TRBD2 (6 bases). Germline V gene data show CDR1 as SNHLY and CDR2 as FYNNEI. CDR3 size: 15 residues. V gave up 6 bases and J gave up 0 bases, with 11 bases separating them.

This sequence joins TRBV6-5 and TRBJ2-3; possibly TRBD2 for D (5 bases). The CDR3 sequence is 11 residues long. Trimming removed 8 bases at V and 7 bases at J, with 10 bases between. Germline lookup yields CDR1 MNHEY and CDR2 SVGAGI. The CDR3 bases are TGTGCCAGCGGGAGACGAAATACGCAGTATTTT. This encodes CASGRRNTQYF.

The chain links TRBV29-1 to TRBJ1-1, with 7 nucleotides matching TRBD1. The CDR3 is 11 amino acids. The V segment lost 5 bases and the J segment 5 bases; nucleotides outside the gene matches: 2. In germline, CDR1 is SQVTM, CDR2 ANQGSEA. The CDR3 loop is CSVHRGTEAFF. CDR3 sequence (DNA): TGCAGCGTTCACAGGGGTACTGAAGCTTTCTTT.

This clone has only one observation. The chain joins TRBV28 to TRBJ2-7; 12 bases map to TRBD2. Germline CDR1 reads MDHEN; CDR2 reads SYDVKM. With 7 bases clipped from V and 5 bases from J, the junction kept 9 bases outside the gene matches. The CDR3 runs to 15 residues. The CDR3 DNA reads TGTGCCAGCAACCTCCTGACTAGCGGGAGCAACGAGCAGTACTTC. Residues: CASNLLTSGSNEQYF.

The CDR3 protein is CASSLDRGASEKLFF. The CDR3 DNA reads as TGTGCCAGCAGTCTCGACAGGGGCGCTTCTGAAAAACTGTTTTTT. This chain links TRBV28 with TRBJ1-4; 8 positions match TRBD1. The V segment lost 5 bases and the J segment 7 bases; nucleotides outside the gene matches: 9. The CDR3 runs to 15 residues. Per the germline V gene, CDR1 is MDHEN and CDR2 is SYDVKM.

The chain links TRBV30 to TRBJ2-7; 10 bases match TRBD1. Trimming at V came to 2 bases and at J to 5 bases, leaving 3 bases not matched to a gene. Per the germline V gene, CDR1 is GTSNPN and CDR2 is SVGIG (reference sequence). The CDR3 is 13 amino acids. The CDR3 region is CAWSRGTGDEQYF. CDR3 DNA sequence: TGTGCCTGGAGTAGGGGGACAGGGGACGAGCAGTACTTC.

The table lists this clone with a count of one. The chain uses TRBV6-5 and TRBJ1-2; maybe TRBD1 (5 bases). The V gene's germline CDR1 is MNHEY and CDR2 SVGAGI. The CDR3 is made up of 14 amino acids. Deletions cut 5 bases from V and 2 bases from J, with 12 bases between. The CDR3 is CASSLGAGNYGYTF. The CDR3, as DNA: TGTGCCAGCAGTCTTGGGGCGGGGAACTATGGCTACACCTTC.

The chain combines TRBV28 with TRBJ2-7, with 10 bases that match TRBD2. The CDR3 is 15 residues long. Germline CDR1 and CDR2: MDHEN and SYDVKM. V shed 4 bases and J 4 bases; nucleotides not matched to a gene: 7. The CDR3 DNA is TGTGCCAGCAGTTCCCCAGCGGGAGGGATGTACGAGCAGTACTTC. Its translation is CASSSPAGGMYEQYF.

The chain couples TRBV29-1 to TRBJ2-7, with D uncertain. CDR1 and CDR2 (germline): SQVTM, ANQGSEA. This CDR3 region has 11 residues. V was trimmed by 4 bases and J by 2 bases, leaving 6 bases between them. The CDR3, as DNA: TGCAGCGTTGCCCAAACCTACGAGCAGTACTTC. This translates into CSVAQTYEQYF.

The CDR3 DNA is TGTGCCAGCACTCGAGGCCCCGGAGAGACCCAGTACTTC. Protein: CASTRGPGETQYF. This rearrangement joins TRBV12-3 or TRBV12-4 to TRBJ2-5; no firm D call. V shed 7 bases and J shed 4 bases, with 13 bases lying between them. CDR3 size: 13 residues.

This chain connects TRBV6-5 to TRBJ1-3; D is uncertain. The CDR3 has 16 amino acids. V gave up 0 bases and J gave up 0 bases, with 9 bases separating them. Germline values: CDR1 MNHEY, CDR2 SVGAGI. CDR3 DNA: TGTGCCAGCAGTTACTCAGTTGCGGGCTCTGGAAACACCATATATTTT. Translating it yields CASSYSVAGSGNTIYF.

The chain couples TRBV6-5 to TRBJ1-3, with D unresolved. The ends were cut back, 0 bases at V and 1 base at J, with 7 bases in the middle. This CDR3 comprises 15 residues. Germline CDR1 and CDR2: MNHEY and SVGAGI. In nucleotides, the CDR3 is TGTGCCAGCAGTTACTCAGCCGGGTCTGGAAACACCATATATTTT. Translating it yields CASSYSAGSGNTIYF.

The chain carries TRBV18 and TRBJ2-5; D may be TRBD1 (6 bases). Trimming stripped 1 base from V and 0 bases from J, with 18 bases between. The CDR3 loop spans 18 amino acids. Germline V CDR1 and CDR2: KGHSH, LQKENI. CDR3 sequence reads: CASSPRGRERGNQETQYF. CDR3 DNA: TGTGCCAGCTCACCACGAGGAAGGGAAAGGGGGAACCAAGAGACCCAGTACTTC.

The chain links TRBV7-9 to TRBJ1-4; TRBD1 agrees at 9 bases. With 5 bases clipped from V and 6 bases from J, the junction kept 7 bases outside the gene matches. Germline CDR1 is SEHNR and CDR2 is FQNEAQ (reference sequence). The CDR3 is made up of 15 amino acids. CDR3: CASSPQGAGDEKLFF. As DNA, the CDR3 is TGTGCCAGCAGCCCACAGGGGGCTGGTGATGAAAAACTGTTTTTT.